There are a few counts of the clone carrying this TCR beta chain. Some clones are missing from TCRdb's copy, which holds only in-frame ones; the method was immunoSEQ multiplex PCR. The sample records almost 250,000 clones, roughly 88% being singletons. This entry belongs to a study of blood T cell repertoires in COVID-19. Study context: T cells, B-cell-depleted T cells, or PBMCs provided the cDNA or gDNA that served as material.

Sequencing used peripheral blood. The clonotype originates from an elderly woman with COVID-19, enrolled during active disease.

The CDR3 sequence: CASSLGHFPYEQYF. The CDR3 DNA reads TGTGCCAGCAGCTTGGGACACTTTCCCTACGAGCAGTACTTC. This rearrangement joins TRBV5-4 to TRBJ2-7, with D unclear. Trimming pared 0 bases from V and 2 bases from J, leaving 9 bases between. The length of the CDR3 is 14 residues. Germline CDR1 and CDR2: SGHNT and YYREEE (reference sequence).